These 27 T cell receptor beta chains came from one sample sequenced in a study of cytomegalovirus exposure and HLA in healthy donors. Primers: 60 Vbeta forward and 13 Jbeta reverse. Profiled with immunoSEQ multiplex PCR; TCRdb holds only in-frame clones, not every one. The sample lists about 160,000 clones; 82% were seen once. The sample comprised PBMCs. These receptors came from a male donor in good health and CMV-seronegative.

CDR3 bases: TGTGCCAGCAGCCCGGGACTAGCAGTATACGAGCAGTACTTC. As protein: CASSPGLAVYEQYF. The genes are TRBV27 and TRBJ2-7; TRBD2 matches at 9 bases. The CDR3 loop spans 14 amino acids. Germline CDR1 and CDR2: MNHEY and SMNVEV (reference sequence). The junction had 7 bases not matched to a gene; V was cut back by 6 bases and J by 4 bases.

This chain links TRBV6-5 with TRBJ2-6, with 9 bases aligning to TRBD1. The trim removed 11 bases at V and 4 bases at J, leaving 6 bases unmatched. The germline V gene has CDR1 MNHEY and CDR2 SVGAGI. CDR3 length: 14 residues. The CDR3 reads CAAQGAGGANVLTF. CDR3 nucleotide sequence: TGTGCCGCACAGGGGGCGGGAGGGGCCAACGTCCTGACTTTC.

The sample holds a few counts of this clone. This sample includes further DNA sequences coding for the same CDR3. This CDR3 reads CASRGGPETQYF. DNA of the CDR3: TGTGCCAGCAGGGGGGGACCGGAGACCCAGTACTTC. The rearrangement uses TRBV2 and TRBJ2-5; perhaps TRBD2 as D (6 bases). V was trimmed by 6 bases and J by 5 bases, leaving 10 bases between them. The CDR3 consists of 12 residues. The germline CDR1 and CDR2 sequences are SNHLY and FYNNEI.

A note on this clone: The junction departs from the called germline gene at one end, perhaps through a read error. This chain links TRBV7-9 with TRBJ1-1; no reliable D call. CDR3 size: 14 residues. Germline V CDR1 and CDR2: SEHNR, FQNEAQ (reference sequence). The DNA for the CDR3 is TGTTCCAGCAGCTCAGACACCCGGAACACTGAAGCTTTCTTT. Translated: CSSSSDTRNTEAFF.

This rearrangement joins TRBV4-1 to TRBJ2-1; TRBD2 matches at 9 bases. The junction had 7 bases not matched to a gene; V was cut back by 0 bases and J by 4 bases. The germline V gene has CDR1 MGHRA and CDR2 YSYEKL. There are 17 residues in the CDR3. The CDR3 DNA reads TGCGCCAGCAGCCAAGATGAAGCGGGAGGCCCTTACAATGAGCAGTTCTTC. This gives the protein CASSQDEAGGPYNEQFF.

V usage is TRBV19 and J usage is TRBJ2-1; 8 nucleotides line up with TRBD1. Germline loops: CDR1 LNHDA, CDR2 SQIVND (reference sequence). V was clipped by 4 bases and J by 1 base; unmatched bases: 3. This CDR3 region has 15 residues. The DNA of the CDR3 is TGTGCCAGTAGTAGGACAGGGTATTCCTACAATGAGCAGTTCTTC. Protein: CASSRTGYSYNEQFF.

The V gene is TRBV29-1, the J gene TRBJ2-2, with D perhaps TRBD1 (6 bases). With 5 bases removed from V and 8 bases from J, the gap between germline ends came to 12 bases. This CDR3 region has 12 residues. Germline CDR1 and CDR2: SQVTM and ANQGSEA. In nucleotides, the CDR3 is TGCAGCGTTAAACAGGGTTGGGGGGAGCTGTTTTTT. Translation: CSVKQGWGELFF.

The V gene is TRBV7-3, the J gene TRBJ1-1; no firm D call. CDR1 is SGHTA and CDR2 is FQGTGA in the germline V gene. The length of the CDR3 is 16 residues. V was shortened by 5 bases and J by 1 base, with 17 bases between the two germline ends. This CDR3 is CASSQTVLQTNTEAFF. CDR3 sequence (DNA): TGTGCCAGCAGCCAAACGGTTCTACAGACGAACACTGAAGCTTTCTTT.

V and J are TRBV7-3 and TRBJ2-7; 8 bases agree with TRBD2. Germline CDR1 is SGHTA and CDR2 is FQGTGA. V dropped 2 bases and J dropped 5; count of bases not matched to a gene: 8. The CDR3 runs 15 residues. Here the CDR3 DNA reads TGTGCCAGCAGCTTATCATGGACTAGCAGGGACGAGCAGTACTTC. Translation gives CASSLSWTSRDEQYF.

The rearrangement links TRBV30 to TRBJ2-1; the D is unclear. The germline V gene has CDR1 GTSNPN and CDR2 SVGIG (reference sequence). The V end was cut by 3 bases, the J end by 0 bases, with 12 bases between. The CDR3 totals 15 residues. The CDR3 DNA follows: TGTGCCTGGAGAGGCCCTGCGGACTCCTACAATGAGCAGTTCTTC. It is translated as CAWRGPADSYNEQFF.

The V call is TRBV5-1, the J call TRBJ2-3; 9 positions match TRBD1. V lost 3 bases and J lost 1; bases outside the gene matches: 15. Germline values: CDR1 SGHRS, CDR2 YFSETQ. The CDR3 totals 19 residues. Here the CDR3 DNA reads TGCGCCAGCAGCTCGGACCAACAGGGGGCAATAAGAGGCACAGATACGCAGTATTTT. It specifies CASSSDQQGAIRGTDTQYF.

The V gene is TRBV9, the J gene TRBJ2-7, with D possibly TRBD1 on 5 matching bases. Germline V lookup: CDR1 SGDLS, CDR2 YYNGEE. Between the trimmed V and J ends, which lost 0 bases and 3 bases, there was a span of 13 bases. This CDR3 spans 15 amino acids. For the CDR3, the DNA is TGTGCCAGCAGCGTAGGGCCTCAGGGTAACTACGAGCAGTACTTC. Amino acid sequence: CASSVGPQGNYEQYF. The full variable domain, completed using reference TRBV9 and TRBJ2-7, is DSGVTQTPKHLITATGQRVTLRCSPRSGDLSVYWYQQSLDQGLQFLIQYYNGEERAKGNILERFSAQQFPDLHSELNLSSLELGDSALYFCASSVGPQGNYEQYFGPGTRLTVT.

This chain uses TRBV5-1 with TRBJ1-2, with D possibly TRBD1 on 6 matching bases. The V gene lost 3 bases and the J gene lost 8 bases, with 11 bases spanning the gap. The CDR3 has 12 amino acids. CDR1 is SGHRS and CDR2 is YFSETQ in the germline V gene. CDR3 region: CASSWDITGYTF. CDR3 coding DNA: TGCGCCAGCAGCTGGGACATCACAGGCTACACCTTC.

The chain has TRBV7-8 and TRBJ1-4; tentatively, D is TRBD1 (5 bases). Trimming shortened V by 3 bases and J by 4 bases, and 15 bases separated the two germline ends. CDR1 SGHVS and CDR2 FQNEAQ come from the germline V gene. The CDR3 totals 16 residues. In nucleotides, the CDR3 is TGTGCCAGCAGCTTCAGGGAGGGAGGCCTTAATGAAAAACTGTTTTTT. It encodes CASSFREGGLNEKLFF.

The chain combines TRBV5-1 with TRBJ2-7; D call uncertain. The germline V gene encodes CDR1 SGHRS and CDR2 YFSETQ. Between the trimmed V and J ends, which lost 4 bases and 4 bases, there was a span of 9 bases. The CDR3 is 12 amino acids. The CDR3, as DNA: TGCGCCAGCAGCACCAATCTATACGAGCAGTACTTC. Its translation is CASSTNLYEQYF.

The chain links TRBV6-1 to TRBJ1-1, with D unresolved. CDR1 is MNHNS and CDR2 is SASEGT in the germline V gene. This CDR3 has 13 residues. The V end was cut by 3 bases, the J end by 3 bases, with 8 bases between. DNA for the CDR3: TGTGCCAGCAGTGACAGGAGGGACACTGAAGCTTTCTTT. Encoded protein: CASSDRRDTEAFF.

The rearrangement uses TRBV29-1 and TRBJ1-1, with 7 bases matching TRBD1. The CDR3 length is 14 residues. With 8 bases clipped from V and 2 bases from J, the junction kept 11 bases outside the gene matches. CDR1 is SQVTM and CDR2 is ANQGSEA in the germline V gene. CDR3 in DNA: TGCAGCCTTAAAACCGGGACAGCTAACACTGAAGCTTTCTTT. Translated: CSLKTGTANTEAFF.

This clone was counted between two and nine times. The chain is built from TRBV6-5 and TRBJ2-3; D is undetermined. CDR1 and CDR2 (germline): MNHEY, SVGAGI. The CDR3 loop spans 15 amino acids. Trimming shortened V by 0 bases and J by 0 bases, and 7 bases separated the two germline ends. The CDR3 sequence is CASSYSSQSTDTQYF. DNA of the CDR3: TGTGCCAGCAGTTACTCTAGCCAGAGCACAGATACGCAGTATTTT.

The genes are TRBV28 and TRBJ2-7; 11 positions match TRBD1. Germline CDR1 is MDHEN and CDR2 is SYDVKM. J gave up 4 bases and V 2 bases, and 4 bases lay outside the gene matches. The CDR3 has 15 residues. CDR3 DNA: TGTGCCAGCAGTTTAACCGGGACAGGGGGTTACGAGCAGTACTTC. It yields the protein CASSLTGTGGYEQYF. Together with reference TRBV28 and TRBJ2-7, the CDR3 gives the full variable domain: DVKVTQSSRYLVKRTGEKVFLECVQDMDHENMFWYRQDPGLGLRLIYFSYDVKMKEKGDIPEGYSVSREKKERFSLILESASTNQTSMYLCASSLTGTGGYEQYFGPGTRLTVT.

The J gene is TRBJ1-5, the V gene TRBV15; the match to TRBD1 covers 10 bases. The germline CDR1 and CDR2 sequences are LNHNV and YYDKDF (reference sequence). There are 14 residues in the CDR3. With 4 bases clipped from V and 5 bases from J, the junction kept 2 bases outside the gene matches. The CDR3 spells CATSMGQGYQPQHF. The CDR3 DNA sequence: TGTGCCACCAGCATGGGACAGGGGTATCAGCCCCAGCATTTT.

This chain joins TRBV6-6 and TRBJ1-5; D is unclear. The CDR3 runs to 16 residues. CDR1 and CDR2 from the germline V gene are MNHNY and SVGAGI (reference sequence). Trimming pared 2 bases from V and 2 bases from J, leaving 13 bases between. The CDR3 here is CASSYLRGNGNQPQHF. The CDR3 DNA follows: TGTGCCAGCAGTTACCTCAGAGGGAACGGCAATCAGCCCCAGCATTTT.

The chain couples TRBV25-1 to TRBJ1-4, with a possible D match to TRBD1 (6 bases). CDR3 length: 17 amino acids. V lost 4 bases and J 0 bases, leaving 15 bases between the germline ends. Germline lookup yields CDR1 MGHDK and CDR2 SYGVNS. The CDR3 coding sequence is TGTGCCAGCAGTGTCGGGGGGGCGGGAGCAACTAATGAAAAACTGTTTTTT. Its protein is CASSVGGAGATNEKLFF. The whole variable domain, filled in from reference TRBV25-1 and TRBJ1-4, reads EADIYQTPRYLVIGTGKKITLECSQTMGHDKMYWYQQDPGMELHLIHYSYGVNSTEKGDLSSESTVSRIRTEHFPLTLESARPSHTSQYLCASSVGGAGATNEKLFFGSGTQLSVL.

This chain uses TRBV2 with TRBJ2-6, with 11 bases aligning to TRBD1. Per germline, CDR1 SNHLY and CDR2 FYNNEI. This CDR3 is 18 amino acids long. V lost 3 bases to trimming and J lost 3 bases; unmatched junction nucleotides: 7. The CDR3 protein is CASSDRTGGASGANVLTF. In DNA, the CDR3 is TGTGCCAGCAGTGACAGGACAGGGGGCGCGAGTGGGGCCAACGTCCTGACTTTC.

The V gene is TRBV6-6, the J gene TRBJ1-1; D is uncertain. This CDR3 is 15 amino acids long. Germline V gene data show CDR1 as MNHNY and CDR2 as SVGAGI (reference sequence). The V end lost 6 bases, the J end lost 1 base, and 15 bases lay between the germline ends. The CDR3 loop reads CASSPRAAGNTEAFF. The CDR3 nucleotides read TGTGCCAGCAGCCCCCGGGCAGCGGGGAACACTGAAGCTTTCTTT.

Comment on this clone: One junction end disagrees with the germline gene, perhaps due to a read error. This chain joins TRBV7-9 and TRBJ2-5; D gene ambiguous. The CDR3 has 12 amino acids. Germline CDR1 and CDR2: SEHNR and FQNEAQ (reference sequence). The CDR3 bases are TGTTCCAGCAGCTTAGCCACTGGGACCCAGTACTTC. It codes for CSSSLATGTQYF.

The rearrangement links TRBV6-5 to TRBJ1-3; the D is unclear. Germline-derived CDR1 and CDR2 are MNHEY and SVGAGI. The CDR3 extends over 12 amino acids. V lost 10 bases to trimming and J lost 0 bases, with 7 bases between them. The CDR3 reads CATLSSGNTIYF. The CDR3 nucleotides read TGTGCCACATTGAGCTCTGGAAACACCATATATTTT.

V usage is TRBV7-9 and J usage is TRBJ1-3; D gene unclear. This CDR3 has 10 amino acids. Per germline, CDR1 SEHNR and CDR2 FQNEAQ (reference sequence). Deletions cut 4 bases from V and 13 bases from J, with 8 bases between. The CDR3 spells CASSSALIYF. Written as DNA, the CDR3 is TGTGCCAGCAGCTCCGCGTTAATATATTTT. Full variable domain (rest looked up from reference TRBV7-9 and TRBJ1-3): DTGVSQNPRHKITKRGQNVTFRCDPISEHNRLYWYRQTLGQGPEFLTYFQNEAQLEKSRLLSDRFSAERPKGSFSTLEIQRTEQGDSAMYLCASSSALIYFGEGSWLTVV.